This T cell receptor (beta chain) was documented in a study of T cells after posttransplantation cyclophosphamide. Study outcomes and limitations: Skin or GI-infiltrating T cells shared few TRB sequences with blood. Donor-recipient repertoire similarity was low at 1-2 months, rising over year one.

Of note for this clone: Its specificity is unknown.

The table came from immunoSEQ multiplex PCR; TCRdb's copy has only in-frame clones and leaves some out. The sample lists 3,000 to 4,000 clones; roughly 80% were seen once. Germline lookup yields CDR1 MNHEY and CDR2 SMNVEV (reference sequence). Trimming cost V 0 bases and J 4 bases, with 13 bases left between them. The length of the CDR3 is 16 residues. The sequence came from a woman aged 55-75 years in good health, CMV-negative, and a related stem cell transplant donor. The sample comprised CD8+ T cells sorted from bone marrow. The chain combines TRBV27 with TRBJ1-3; D is undetermined. CDR3 protein: CASSLSSRPGGNTIYF. CDR3 bases: TGTGCCAGCAGTTTATCTTCACGGCCGGGGGGAAACACCATATATTTT.